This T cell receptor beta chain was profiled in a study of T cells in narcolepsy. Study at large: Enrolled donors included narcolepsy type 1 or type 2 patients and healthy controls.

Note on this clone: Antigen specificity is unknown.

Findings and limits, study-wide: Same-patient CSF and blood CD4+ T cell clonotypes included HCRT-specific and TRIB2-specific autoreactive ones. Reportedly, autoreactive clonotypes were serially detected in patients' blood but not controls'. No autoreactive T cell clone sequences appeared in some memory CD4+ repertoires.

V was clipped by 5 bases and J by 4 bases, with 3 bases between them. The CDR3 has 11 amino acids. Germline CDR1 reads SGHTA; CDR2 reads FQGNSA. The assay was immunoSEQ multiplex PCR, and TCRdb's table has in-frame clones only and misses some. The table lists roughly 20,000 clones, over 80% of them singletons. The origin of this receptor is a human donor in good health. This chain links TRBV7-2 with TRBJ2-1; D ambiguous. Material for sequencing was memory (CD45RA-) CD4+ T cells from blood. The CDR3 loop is CASSRYNEQFF. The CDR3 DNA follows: TGTGCCAGCAGCCGGTACAATGAGCAGTTCTTC.